The 4 T cell receptor beta chains below were found in one sample sequenced in a study of tumor-infiltrating lymphocytes in oesophageal squamous cell carcinoma (dated by TCRdb to about 2016). The library came from PCR. Sequencing relied on an Illumina HiSeq 2000. The public reads were quality trimmed at Q25 with fastp and then assembled into clones with MiXCR by TCRdb, keeping productive beta chains. When rows share a CDR3 protein, they turn into one entry using the most common DNA and genes. Here the sample has approximately 9,400 distinct CDR3 sequences; roughly 61% occur a single time. Roughly 27% of the sample belongs to the ten largest clones. Sequencing was performed on esophageal tumor tissue. Receptors originate from a female donor with esophageal squamous cell carcinoma.

This clonotype showed up just a few times. The chain joins TRBV7-6 to TRBJ2-1, with 8 bases matching TRBD2. Germline assignment: CDR1 SGHVS and CDR2 FNYEAQ. CDR3 size: 16 residues. J lost 8 bases, V lost 1 base, and 10 bases had no gene match. The CDR3, as DNA: TGTGCCAGCAGCTTAGAGGCGGGGACTAGAGTGGATGAGCAGTTCTTC. It translates to CASSLEAGTRVDEQFF.

This sequence joins TRBV6-1 and TRBJ2-1; TRBD1 matches 9 bases. Trimming at V came to 8 bases and at J to 7 bases, leaving 9 bases not matched to a gene. The CDR3 has 14 amino acids. Germline assignment: CDR1 MNHNS and CDR2 SASEGT. The CDR3 here is CASVPGTGLNEQFF. The CDR3 DNA reads as TGTGCCAGCGTTCCCGGGACAGGGCTGAATGAGCAGTTCTTC.

Worth noting for this clonotype: Germline and junction disagree at one end, which may indicate a read error. The chain employs TRBV7-3 and TRBJ2-7; D remains ambiguous. Germline V gene data show CDR1 as SGHTA and CDR2 as FQGTGA. This CDR3 spans 13 amino acids. CDR3 sequence: CASSLIYNSPLHF. The CDR3 DNA reads TGTGCCAGCAGCTTAATCTATAATTCACCCCTCCACTTC.

The chain carries TRBV15 and TRBJ1-1; D is perhaps TRBD1 (6 bases). V was pared by 0 bases and J by 5 bases, with 13 bases between. Germline V gene lookup returns CDR1 LNHNV and CDR2 YYDKDF (reference sequence). The CDR3 is made up of 15 amino acids. The CDR3 bases are TGTGCCACCAGCAGAGATCAGGGGTGGGATACTGAAGCTTTCTTT. This encodes CATSRDQGWDTEAFF.